A single T cell receptor (beta chain) is shown here with its context. Its antigen is unknown. CDR3 length: 19 amino acids. The ends lost 5 bases at V and 0 bases at J; junction bases unmatched: 11. A J-beta primer mix and a sample-barcoded 5' primer were used in a second PCR of roughly 6 to 11 cycles. Every sample gave at least 3 million paired-end reads containing CDR3. One entry per CDR3 protein results from TCRdb running MiXCR on the 5' RACE reads. The profile shows approximately 850,000 distinct CDR3 sequences, under 45% of them singletons. These data come from a study of blood T cells in healthy people across ages. Whole-study results and caveats: A roughly linear fall in TCR beta diversity per million T cells was seen with increasing age. Diversity was higher, and naive CD4+ cells more numerous, in long-lived donors than in aged donors. Underestimates were what the diversity estimates from one million T cells were considered to be.

The sample taken for sequencing was blood. The TCR originated in a man between 60 and 75 years old in good health. The chain combines TRBV12-3 or TRBV12-4 with TRBJ2-6; 9 positions match TRBD2. The CDR3 reads CASSQRAGGINSGANVLTF. The CDR3 region has the DNA TGTGCCAGCAGTCAAAGGGCGGGGGGGATAAACTCTGGGGCCAACGTCCTGACTTTC.